This TCR beta chain is from a study of ipilimumab plus nivolumab after autologous stem cell transplantation. Overall study: Typical patient got roughly five ipilimumab doses and about eight nivolumab doses (median). The DLBCL cohort had primary refractory and relapsed disease, with 18-month progression-free survival of approximately 87% and 28%.

Checkpoint therapy with ipilimumab 1 mg/kg began 14 to 28 days after transplant. Patients received nivolumab 3 mg/kg at weeks 1, 4, 7, 10, then fortnightly to week 26. TCRdb's copy holds only in-frame clones and misses some; the assay was immunoSEQ multiplex PCR. This table holds fewer than 95,000 clones, 75% to 85% found once. Germline V gene sequence: CDR1 LNHNV, CDR2 YYDKDF (reference sequence). Trimming at V came to 2 bases and at J to 5 bases, leaving 6 bases not matched to a gene. This CDR3 has 15 amino acids. The receptor was isolated from a male donor with diffuse large B-cell lymphoma. The chain has TRBV15 and TRBJ2-3; TRBD2 agrees at 8 bases. The source was PBMCs, collected in a trial of ipilimumab plus nivolumab as post-transplant consolidation. This CDR3 reads CATSRTGGAIDTQYF. In DNA form, the CDR3 reads TGTGCCACCAGCAGAACCGGGGGGGCCATAGATACGCAGTATTTT.